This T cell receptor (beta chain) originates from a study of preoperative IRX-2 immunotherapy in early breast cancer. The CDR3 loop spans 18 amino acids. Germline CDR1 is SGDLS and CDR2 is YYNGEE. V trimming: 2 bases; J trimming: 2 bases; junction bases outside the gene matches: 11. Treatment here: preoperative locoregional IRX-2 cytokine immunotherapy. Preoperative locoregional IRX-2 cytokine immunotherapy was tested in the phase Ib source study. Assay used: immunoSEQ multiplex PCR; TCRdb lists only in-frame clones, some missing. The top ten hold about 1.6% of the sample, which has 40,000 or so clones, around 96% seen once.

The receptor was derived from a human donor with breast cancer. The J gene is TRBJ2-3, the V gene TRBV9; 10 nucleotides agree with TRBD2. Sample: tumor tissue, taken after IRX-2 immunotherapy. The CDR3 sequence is CASSVGLAVALFTDTQYF. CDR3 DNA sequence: TGTGCCAGCAGCGTCGGACTAGCGGTGGCCCTCTTCACAGATACGCAGTATTTT.